Listed here are 3 T cell receptor beta chains from one sample, sequenced in a study of beta chain features in type 1 diabetes. What these receptors recognize is not known. Expressed TCRB transcripts got sequenced, as all isolated RNA was reverse transcribed. Clones were read by immunoSEQ multiplex PCR, and TCRdb kept only the in-frame ones, dropping some. The data show some 140,000 clones, 9% seen once. Regarding the study as a whole: Researchers report that Type 1 diabetes patients had moderately but significantly shorter TCRB CDR3s across all four CD4+ subsets.

Sequencing used central memory CD4+ T cells from blood. These receptor sequences come from a man aged 30-40 years with type 1 diabetes.

This chain joins TRBV7-3 and TRBJ2-3; TRBD2 agrees at 8 bases. J gave up 2 bases and V 5 bases, and 6 bases lay outside the gene matches. The germline gives CDR1 SGHTA, CDR2 FQGTGA. The CDR3 length is 15 residues. The CDR3 DNA sequence: TGTGCCAGCAGCAACCGCGGGGGGAACACAGATACGCAGTATTTT. This gives the protein CASSNRGGNTDTQYF.

The V gene is TRBV5-1, the J gene TRBJ2-4; D is possibly TRBD2 (5 bases). From germline, CDR1 is SGHRS and CDR2 YFSETQ. This CDR3 is built from 14 residues. V was pared by 0 bases and J by 8 bases, with 12 bases between. CDR3 sequence reads: CASSLAGREDIQYF. The CDR3 DNA reads TGCGCCAGCAGCTTGGCCGGTCGGGAAGACATTCAGTACTTC.

The V and J genes are TRBV5-6 and TRBJ2-6, with TRBD1 matching over 8 bases. With 2 bases clipped from V and 0 bases from J, the junction kept 4 bases outside the gene matches. Germline values: CDR1 SGHDT, CDR2 YYEEEE. This CDR3 is built from 17 residues. The CDR3 nucleotides are TGTGCCAGCAGCTTAACAGGGGGACACTCTGGGGCCAACGTCCTGACTTTC. It encodes CASSLTGGHSGANVLTF.